The subject of this entry is one TCR beta chain. The record originates from a study of beta chain features in type 1 diabetes. Every isolated RNA sample was fully reverse transcribed, so sequencing captured expressed TCRB transcripts. Only in-frame clones appear in the TCRdb table, and some are missing; sequencing was by immunoSEQ multiplex PCR. Seen here are around 430,000 clones, 25% to 35% observed once, and the top ten hold 0.05% to 0.065%. This receptor was obtained from a man younger than 30 in good health. The sequencing input was naive CD4+ T cells from blood.

The CDR3 nucleotides read TGTGCCAGCAGGGGACGGTTTAAGGACACTGAAGCTTTCTTT. Protein: CASRGRFKDTEAFF. The chain is built from TRBV7-8 and TRBJ1-1; tentative D call: TRBD1 (5 bases). This CDR3 region has 14 residues. The V gene's germline CDR1 is SGHVS and CDR2 FQNEAQ. The ends were cut back, 6 bases at V and 3 bases at J, with 14 bases in the middle.